This passage covers 8 T cell receptor beta chains from one sample sequenced in a study of blood T cell repertoires in COVID-19. The protocol was immunoSEQ multiplex PCR, while the TCRdb copy is restricted to in-frame clones and leaves out a portion. The table lists 120,000 to 150,000 clones, 70% to 90% of them singletons. The specimen sequenced was peripheral blood. The receptors derive from a woman aged 55-70 years with COVID-19, enrolled during active disease.

This clone came up once. The genes are TRBV6-5 and TRBJ2-7; the D gene is possibly TRBD1 (6 bases). Trimming removed 10 bases from V and 0 bases from J, with 16 bases in between. The CDR3 extends over 14 amino acids. Germline V gives CDR1 MNHEY, CDR2 SVGAGI. The CDR3 DNA reads TGTGCCACCGGTCGGACAGCGAGCTCCTACGAGCAGTACTTC. Protein product: CATGRTASSYEQYF.

V usage is TRBV7-8 and J usage is TRBJ1-5; the D is unclear. This CDR3 region has 14 residues. The germline gives CDR1 SGHVS, CDR2 FQNEAQ. Trimming removed 3 bases at V and 0 bases at J, with 6 bases between. CDR3 nucleotides: TGTGCCAGCAGCTTCGGGGTTAGCAATCAGCCCCAGCATTTT. It is translated as CASSFGVSNQPQHF.

The chain recombines TRBV6-1 with TRBJ1-1, with D possibly being TRBD1 (6 bases). V was clipped by 2 bases and J by 7 bases, with 8 bases between them. The CDR3 contains 12 residues. Germline assignment: CDR1 MNHNS and CDR2 SASEGT. The CDR3 here is CASSESRGEAFF. Written as DNA, the CDR3 is TGTGCCAGCAGTGAAAGCAGGGGTGAAGCTTTCTTT.

The chain links TRBV5-1 to TRBJ2-3, with TRBD2 matching 9 bases. V lost 2 bases to trimming and J lost 9 bases; unmatched junction nucleotides: 7. The CDR3 totals 14 residues. Per germline, CDR1 SGHRS and CDR2 YFSETQ. The CDR3 sequence: CASSLSAGGDTQYF. As DNA, the CDR3 is TGCGCCAGCAGCTTATCAGCGGGGGGTGACACGCAGTATTTT.

The chain has TRBV6-1 and TRBJ1-2; D may be TRBD1 (5 bases). The V and J ends lost 0 bases and 6 bases respectively, with 8 bases between them. This CDR3 is built from 13 residues. The germline V gene has CDR1 MNHNS and CDR2 SASEGT. This CDR3 reads CASSEARVHGYTF. DNA of the CDR3: TGTGCCAGCAGTGAAGCCAGGGTCCATGGCTACACCTTC.

V usage is TRBV19 and J usage is TRBJ2-7; 9 nucleotides line up with TRBD2. Germline V lookup: CDR1 LNHDA, CDR2 SQIVND (reference sequence). The CDR3 extends over 14 amino acids. V lost 2 bases to trimming and J lost 7 bases; unmatched junction nucleotides: 6. Here the CDR3 DNA reads TGTGCCAGTAGTATAAAGCGGGGGGCGCGGGAGCAGTACTTC. It specifies CASSIKRGAREQYF.

The J gene is TRBJ2-5, the V gene TRBV12-3 or TRBV12-4; TRBD1 might be the D (6 bases). The CDR3 spans 12 residues. V was clipped by 5 bases and J by 4 bases, with 8 bases between them. The CDR3 region has the DNA TGTGCCAGCAGTCAAGGGGGAGAGACCCAGTACTTC. Protein sequence: CASSQGGETQYF.

V and J are TRBV10-3 and TRBJ2-5; 8 bases are shared with TRBD1. V trimming: 5 bases; J trimming: 2 bases; junction bases outside the gene matches: 1. The CDR3 totals 13 residues. Germline CDR1 ENHRY, CDR2 SYGVKD. The CDR3: CAISRTGQETQYF. The CDR3 bases are TGTGCCATCAGTAGGACAGGGCAAGAGACCCAGTACTTC.